The entry below gives a single T cell receptor beta chain sequence along with its context. Its antigen is still unknown. The PCR contained 60 Vbeta and 13 Jbeta primers. As handled by the study authors: Approximately 9.9 million shared chains were among the roughly 78 million unique TCR beta chains that a later analysis counted. The protocol was immunoSEQ multiplex PCR, while the TCRdb copy is restricted to in-frame clones and leaves out a portion. The DNA gave D and trimming, while V, J and clone size come from that table. Among approximately 160,000 clones listed, around 68% were seen once. The data were taken from a study of cytomegalovirus exposure and HLA in healthy donors. Points from the study as a whole: On later analysis, the bulk of CMV-associated TCR beta chains appeared to be HLA-restricted. The Asian-associated ancestry cluster reportedly had fewer N-insertions than the roughly 670-donor mean in a later analysis.

The CDR3 contains 14 residues. Trimming cost V 7 bases and J 5 bases, with 17 bases left between them. Germline lookup yields CDR1 MNHNS and CDR2 SASEGT. The receptor was derived from a man between 50 and 59 years old in good health and CMV-seronegative. Sample: PBMCs. The chain carries TRBV6-1 and TRBJ1-1, with D uncertain. The CDR3 is CASIMGEAWTEAFF. The CDR3 nucleotides read TGTGCCAGCATTATGGGAGAGGCATGGACTGAAGCTTTCTTT.